In this sample, the clone carrying this T cell receptor beta chain turned up a few times. One entry per CDR3 protein results from TCRdb running MiXCR on the 5' RACE reads. In the table there are a few hundred thousand distinct CDR3 sequences, roughly 9% of which are singletons. The sample comes from a study of identical twins. The germline V gene has CDR1 LGHNT and CDR2 FRNRAP. V dropped 3 bases and J dropped 6 bases, with 5 bases sitting between them. The CDR3 has 11 residues. This receptor was identified in a woman in her fifties or sixties in good health. What was sequenced was naive T cells sorted from blood. The chain has TRBV12-5 and TRBJ1-2; D unclear. The CDR3 loop reads CASGLIHGYTF. In DNA, the CDR3 is TGTGCTAGTGGTTTAATACATGGCTACACCTTC.